This is a list of T cell receptor beta chains from one sample in a study of blood T cell repertoires in COVID-19. Clones were read by immunoSEQ multiplex PCR, and TCRdb kept only the in-frame ones, dropping some. Among over 130,000 clones listed, about 82% were seen once. Sequencing input: peripheral blood. The origin of the receptors is a man between 45 and 60 years old with acute or convalescent COVID-19. CDR3s include the opening cysteine and the closing phenylalanine or tryptophan. Fields, in order: V gene, CDR3 length, D gene, J gene, CDR3 protein. D genes are given only for firm matches.

TRBV4-2,16,TRBD2,TRBJ2-3,CASSQELAGGPDTQYF
TRBV7-3,14,.,TRBJ2-3,CASSRGGGTDTQYF
TRBV9,15,.,TRBJ1-2,CASSVGGLANYGYTF
TRBV11-3,18,.,TRBJ2-7,CASSPYLDSSPSSYEQYF
TRBV7-8,18,TRBD1,TRBJ2-1,CASSFGYTTGGSYNEQFF
TRBV27,15,.,TRBJ1-1,CASRRYAGLNTEAFF
TRBV28,14,.,TRBJ2-1,CASSRLEHYNEQFF
TRBV19,14,.,TRBJ1-5,CASSSGYGNQPQHF
TRBV5-6,19,.,TRBJ2-6,CASSWAIRTESSGANVLTF
TRBV5-1,14,.,TRBJ1-2,CASSLFPGNYGYTF
TRBV7-9,14,TRBD1,TRBJ2-7,CASSLIGGKYEQYF
TRBV19,16,TRBD1,TRBJ1-2,CASRTTGGASNYGYTF